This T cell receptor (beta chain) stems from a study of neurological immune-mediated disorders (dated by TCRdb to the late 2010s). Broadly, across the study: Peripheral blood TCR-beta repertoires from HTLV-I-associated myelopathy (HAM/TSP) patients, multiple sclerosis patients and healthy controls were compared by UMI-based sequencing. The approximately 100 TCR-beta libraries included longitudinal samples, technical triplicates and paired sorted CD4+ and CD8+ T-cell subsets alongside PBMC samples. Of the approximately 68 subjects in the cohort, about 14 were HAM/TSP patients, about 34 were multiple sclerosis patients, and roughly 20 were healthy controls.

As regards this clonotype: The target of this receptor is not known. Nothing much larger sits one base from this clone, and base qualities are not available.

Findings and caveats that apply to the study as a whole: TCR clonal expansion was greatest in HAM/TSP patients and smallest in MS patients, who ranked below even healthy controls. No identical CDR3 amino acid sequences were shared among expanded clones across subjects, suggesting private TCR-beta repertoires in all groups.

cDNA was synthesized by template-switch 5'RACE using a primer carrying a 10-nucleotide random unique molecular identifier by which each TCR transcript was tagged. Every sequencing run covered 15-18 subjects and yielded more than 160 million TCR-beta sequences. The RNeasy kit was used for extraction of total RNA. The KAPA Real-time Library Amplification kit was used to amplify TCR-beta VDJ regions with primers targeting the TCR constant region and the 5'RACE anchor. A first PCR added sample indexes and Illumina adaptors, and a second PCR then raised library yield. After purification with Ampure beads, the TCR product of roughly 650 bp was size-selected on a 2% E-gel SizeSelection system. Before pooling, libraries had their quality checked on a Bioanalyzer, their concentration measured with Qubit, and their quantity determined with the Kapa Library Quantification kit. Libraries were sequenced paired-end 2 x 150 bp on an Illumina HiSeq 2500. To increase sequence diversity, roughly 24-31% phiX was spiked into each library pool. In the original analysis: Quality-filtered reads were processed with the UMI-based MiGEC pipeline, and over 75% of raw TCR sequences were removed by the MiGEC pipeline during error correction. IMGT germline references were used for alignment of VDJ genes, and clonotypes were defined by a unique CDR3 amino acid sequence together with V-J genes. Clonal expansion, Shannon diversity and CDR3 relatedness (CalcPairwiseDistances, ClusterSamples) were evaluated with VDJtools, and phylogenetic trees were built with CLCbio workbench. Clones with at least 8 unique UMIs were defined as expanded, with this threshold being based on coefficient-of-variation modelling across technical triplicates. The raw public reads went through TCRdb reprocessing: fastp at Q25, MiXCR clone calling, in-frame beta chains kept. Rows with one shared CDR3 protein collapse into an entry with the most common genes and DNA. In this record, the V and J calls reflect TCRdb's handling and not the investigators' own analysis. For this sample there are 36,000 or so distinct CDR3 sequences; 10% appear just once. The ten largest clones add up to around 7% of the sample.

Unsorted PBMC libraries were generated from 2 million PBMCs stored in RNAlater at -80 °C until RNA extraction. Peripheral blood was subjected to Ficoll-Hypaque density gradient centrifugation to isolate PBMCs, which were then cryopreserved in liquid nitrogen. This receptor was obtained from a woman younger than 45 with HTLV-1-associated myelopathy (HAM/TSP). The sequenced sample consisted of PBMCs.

The nucleotides are TGTGCCAGCAGTGAACGGTTCCGGGGGGCGGCTGGGGCCAACGTCCTGACTTTC. This yields the protein CASSERFRGAAGANVLTF. The sequence joins TRBV2 to TRBJ2-6; the D gene is perhaps TRBD2, on 7 matching bases. CDR1 and CDR2 are read off the germline V gene as SNHLY and FYNNEI. V gives up 2 bases and J gives up 2 bases, and the segment between their germline ends measures 16 bases. Measured from the cysteine to the phenylalanine, the CDR3 is 18 residues long. The retained sequence is limited to the CDR3, 54 bases, with the frame set at the first base.